This TCR beta chain was documented in a study of blood T cell repertoires in COVID-19. Study-wide background: Sites across the United States, Italy and Spain contributed samples from acute and convalescent COVID-19. PBMCs, B-cell-depleted T cells, or T cells were the source of the cDNA or gDNA that made up the material.

Clones were sequenced by immunoSEQ multiplex PCR, and TCRdb holds only the in-frame ones, with some missing. This sample has about 28,000 clones; 85% to 95% occur once, and the top ten carry 0.83%. The germline CDR1 and CDR2 sequences are SGHNT and YYREEE (reference sequence). The CDR3 runs to 15 residues. Losses at the gene ends were 3 bases for V and 7 bases for J; bases not matched to a gene: 11. Seattle enrolled patients during active infection and tracked them longitudinally. The chain is built from TRBV5-4 and TRBJ2-7; TRBD2 matches 9 bases. The sample consisted of peripheral blood. The receptor's source is a woman in her seventies with COVID-19, enrolled during active disease. CDR3 DNA: TGTGCCAGCAGCTCGGATGGCGGGGGGGTGCGGGAGCAGTACTTC. Amino acids: CASSSDGGGVREQYF.